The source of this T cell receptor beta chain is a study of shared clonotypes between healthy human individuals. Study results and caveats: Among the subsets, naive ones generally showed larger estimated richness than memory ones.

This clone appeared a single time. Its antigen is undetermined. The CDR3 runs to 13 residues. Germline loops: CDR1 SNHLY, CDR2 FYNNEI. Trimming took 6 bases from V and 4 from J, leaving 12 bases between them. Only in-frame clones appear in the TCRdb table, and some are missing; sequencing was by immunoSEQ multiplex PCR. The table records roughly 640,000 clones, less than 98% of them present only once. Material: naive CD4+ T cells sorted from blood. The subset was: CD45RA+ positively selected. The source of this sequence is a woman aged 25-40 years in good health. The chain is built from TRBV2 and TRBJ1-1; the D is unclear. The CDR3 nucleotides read TGTGCCAGCAGGGTGATTGGGCCCACTGAAGCTTTCTTT. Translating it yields CASRVIGPTEAFF.